A selection of T cell receptor beta chains follows, all from one sample in a study of T cells in Graves' hyperthyroidism and ophthalmopathy. TCRdb re-analysed the multiplex PCR reads in MiXCR, keeping a single row per CDR3 protein. Of a few hundred thousand distinct CDR3 sequences listed, just under 15% are singletons. The sequenced sample consisted of blood. The receptors derive from a young woman with Graves' hyperthyroidism. Each CDR3 is given with its conserved first and last residue. A D gene is named only where the DNA matches it firmly. Only part of the rows carry a size: once, few, many, or a class if the clone is expanded.

size,V,D,J,CDR3,DNA
few,TRBV2,TRBD1,TRBJ2-3,CASRAPAGDRGGDTQYF,TGTGCCAGCAGGGCGCCAGCAGGGGACAGGGGGGGCGATACGCAGTATTTT
many,TRBV6-1,TRBD1,TRBJ1-2,CASSGIGTGRAGYGYTF,TGTGCCAGCAGTGGAATCGGGACAGGGCGCGCCGGTTATGGCTACACCTTC
.,TRBV7-2,.,TRBJ2-2,CASSLTRQATGELFF,TGTGCCAGCAGCTTAACCCGACAGGCGACCGGGGAGCTGTTTTTT
many,TRBV28,TRBD2,TRBJ2-1,CASQGLAGGPSYNEQFF,TGTGCCAGTCAGGGACTAGCGGGAGGGCCCTCCTACAATGAGCAGTTCTTC
few,TRBV6-1,.,TRBJ2-5,CASSRDLETQYF,TGTGCCAGCAGCCGGGACTTAGAGACCCAGTACTTC
.,TRBV29-1,TRBD2,TRBJ2-7,CSFVRGSSYEQYF,TGCAGCTTCGTGCGGGGGAGCTCCTACGAGCAGTACTTC
few,TRBV5-1,.,TRBJ1-2,CASSRGGPEALYGYTF,TGCGCCAGCAGCCGGGGGGGCCCCGAGGCCCTCTATGGCTACACCTTC
.,TRBV10-1,.,TRBJ1-3,CASSDGGSGNTIYF,TGCGCCAGCAGTGATGGGGGCTCTGGAAACACCATATATTTT
many,TRBV3-1,.,TRBJ1-1,CASSQDQGRAFF,TGTGCCAGCAGCCAGGATCAGGGTAGGGCTTTCTTT
few,TRBV15,.,TRBJ2-5,CATSRDRVYETQYF,TGTGCCACCAGCAGAGATAGGGTGTATGAGACCCAGTACTTC
many,TRBV6-1,.,TRBJ2-1,CASSSLAEQFF,TGTGCCAGCAGTTCTCTAGCTGAGCAGTTCTTC
few,TRBV6-1,.,TRBJ2-1,CASRRASIYEQFF,TGTGCCAGCAGGAGGGCTTCGATTTATGAGCAGTTCTTC
many,TRBV6-2/TRBV6-3,TRBD2,TRBJ2-1,CASSYALAGHNEQFF,TGTGCCAGCAGTTACGCTCTAGCGGGACACAATGAGCAGTTCTTC
many,TRBV7-9,.,TRBJ2-7,CASQSGRDEQYF,TGTGCTAGCCAGTCAGGTCGGGACGAGCAGTACTTC
.,TRBV7-3,TRBD1,TRBJ2-7,CASSPQGQPSYEQYF,TGTGCCAGCAGCCCGCAGGGACAGCCGAGCTACGAGCAGTACTTC
few,TRBV18,.,TRBJ2-4,CASSPPYPTTVTGVNIQYF,TGTGCCAGCTCACCACCCTACCCCACGACCGTGACCGGGGTAAACATTCAGTACTTC
.,TRBV6-1,TRBD2,TRBJ2-1,CASSSRTSGSPVHSYNEQFF,TGTGCCAGCAGTTCCCGGACTAGCGGGAGCCCCGTCCACTCCTACAATGAGCAGTTCTTC
few,TRBV7-2,.,TRBJ2-2,CASSSSRVGELFF,TGTGCCAGCAGCTCTTCAAGGGTAGGGGAGCTGTTTTTT
.,TRBV6-2/TRBV6-3,.,TRBJ2-3,CASSYSGRSVDSTDTQYF,TGTGCCAGCAGTTACTCGGGTCGGTCTGTCGATAGCACAGATACGCAGTATTTT
.,TRBV7-2,TRBD1,TRBJ1-1,CASSYLTGWVMNTEAFF,TGTGCCAGCAGCTACCTGACAGGGTGGGTTATGAACACTGAAGCTTTCTTT
few,TRBV20-1,.,TRBJ1-2,CSALAPSGESGYTF,TGCAGTGCACTAGCTCCCTCAGGGGAGTCTGGCTACACCTTC
many,TRBV28,TRBD2,TRBJ2-1,CASRQSGRYNEQFF,TGTGCCAGCAGACAAAGCGGGAGATACAATGAGCAGTTCTTC